This is a list of T cell receptor beta chains from one sample in a study of cytotoxic CD8 clonotypes in ibrutinib-treated CLL. Produced via immunoSEQ multiplex PCR; TCRdb's table is partial and in-frame only. The sample yields some 98,000 clones, 70% to 80% seen once. This sample comprised PBMCs, obtained after 12 months of ibrutinib treatment. The origin of the receptors is a human donor with chronic lymphocytic leukemia. Both conserved end residues are part of each CDR3. The D gene is left open where the match is weak. Part of the rows lack a size; the others show once, few, many or a class for expanded clones.

.	.	TRBV2	TRBJ1-3	CASSGRVSGNTIYF	TGTGCCAGCAGTGGAAGGGTCTCTGGAAACACCATATATTTT
.	.	TRBV29-1	TRBJ1-1	CSAEPTGLNTEAFF	TGCAGCGCGGAACCCACCGGGCTGAACACTGAAGCTTTCTTT
.	.	TRBV10-2	TRBJ2-3	CASSELGEAPQYF	TGCGCCAGCAGTGAGCTGGGGGAGGCACCGCAGTATTTT
.	.	TRBV30	TRBJ2-3	CAWSVLQGTDTQYF	TGTGCCTGGAGTGTACTGCAGGGCACAGATACGCAGTATTTT
TRBD2	.	TRBV2	TRBJ2-1	CASSERQRGATYNEQFF	TGTGCCAGCAGTGAAAGGCAGCGGGGGGCAACCTACAATGAGCAGTTCTTC
TRBD1	.	TRBV6-5	TRBJ2-7	CASSYRDRRYEQYF	TGTGCCAGCAGTTACCGGGACAGACGATACGAGCAGTACTTC
TRBD2	once	TRBV25-1	TRBJ2-3	CASSPGGNRDTQYF	TGTGCCAGCAGCCCGGGAGGGAACCGAGATACGCAGTATTTT
.	few	TRBV29-1	TRBJ2-5	CSVNDARETQYF	TGCAGCGTTAACGATGCCAGGGAGACCCAGTACTTC
TRBD1	.	TRBV6-1	TRBJ1-5	CAIRTGENLRQPQHF	TGTGCCATTCGGACAGGGGAGAATTTGCGTCAGCCCCAGCATTTT
TRBD2	.	TRBV5-1	TRBJ2-5	CASSWRVAGETQYF	TGCGCCAGCAGCTGGCGGGTAGCGGGGGAGACCCAGTACTTC
TRBD1	many	TRBV28	TRBJ1-5	CASSSTGNRQPQHF	TGTGCCAGCAGTTCGACAGGGAACAGACAGCCCCAGCATTTT
.	.	TRBV5-1	TRBJ2-1	CASSLAPGAYNEQFF	TGCGCCAGCAGCTTGGCTCCGGGGGCCTACAATGAGCAGTTCTTC
.	.	TRBV28	TRBJ1-2	CASSPPLESYGYTF	TGTGCCAGCAGTCCGCCCCTCGAGTCCTATGGCTACACCTTC